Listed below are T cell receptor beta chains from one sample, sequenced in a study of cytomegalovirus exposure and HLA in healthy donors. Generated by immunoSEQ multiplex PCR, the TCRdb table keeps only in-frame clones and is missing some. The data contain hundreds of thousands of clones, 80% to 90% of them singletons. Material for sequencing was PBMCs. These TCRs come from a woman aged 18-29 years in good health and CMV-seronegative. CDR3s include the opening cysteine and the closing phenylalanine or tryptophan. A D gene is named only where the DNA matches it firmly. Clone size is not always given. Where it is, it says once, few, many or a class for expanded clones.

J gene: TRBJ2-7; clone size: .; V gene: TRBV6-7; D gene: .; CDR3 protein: CASSYSRLLGRTYEQYF; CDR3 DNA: TGTGCCAGCAGTTACTCGCGCCTTTTAGGGAGAACCTACGAGCAGTACTTC
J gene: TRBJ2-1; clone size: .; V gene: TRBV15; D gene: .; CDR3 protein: CATSSLSSYNEQFF; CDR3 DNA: TGTGCCACCAGCAGTCTGAGCTCCTACAATGAGCAGTTCTTC
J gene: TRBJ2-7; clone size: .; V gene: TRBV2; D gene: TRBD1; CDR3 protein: CASRTGQGLYEQYF; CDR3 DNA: TGTGCCAGCAGGACGGGACAGGGACTCTACGAGCAGTACTTC
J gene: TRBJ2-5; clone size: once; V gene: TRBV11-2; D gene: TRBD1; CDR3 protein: CASSSPAGTGQETQYF; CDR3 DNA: TGTGCCAGCAGCTCCCCCGCCGGGACAGGTCAAGAGACCCAGTACTTC
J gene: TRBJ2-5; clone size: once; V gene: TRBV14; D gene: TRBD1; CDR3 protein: CASSQGQGAPNEETQYF; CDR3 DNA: TGTGCCAGCAGCCAAGGACAGGGAGCCCCGAATGAGGAGACCCAGTACTTC
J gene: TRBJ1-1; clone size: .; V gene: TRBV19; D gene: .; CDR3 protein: CASSTPEGHETNTEAFF; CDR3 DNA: TGTGCCAGTAGTACCCCCGAGGGTCACGAAACGAACACTGAAGCTTTCTTT
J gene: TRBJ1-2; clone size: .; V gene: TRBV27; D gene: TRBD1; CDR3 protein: CASSITGTGGADGYTF; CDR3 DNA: TGTGCCAGCAGCATAACCGGGACAGGGGGCGCTGATGGCTACACCTTC
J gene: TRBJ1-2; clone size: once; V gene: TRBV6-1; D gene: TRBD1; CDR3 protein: CASSAAGTANYGYTF; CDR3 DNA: TGTGCCAGCAGTGCAGCCGGGACAGCTAACTATGGCTACACCTTC
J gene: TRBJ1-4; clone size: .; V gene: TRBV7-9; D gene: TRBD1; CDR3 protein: CASSLLDRGFKEKLFF; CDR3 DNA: TGTGCCAGCAGCCTATTGGACAGGGGCTTTAAAGAAAAACTGTTTTTT
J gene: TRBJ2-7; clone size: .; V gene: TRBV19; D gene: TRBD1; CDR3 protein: CASSWTGGSYEQYF; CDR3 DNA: TGTGCCAGTAGCTGGACAGGGGGCTCCTACGAGCAGTACTTC
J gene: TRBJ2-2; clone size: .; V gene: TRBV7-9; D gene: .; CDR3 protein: CASSPPAGRVGELFF; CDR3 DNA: TGTGCCAGCTCCCCTCCTGCGGGGCGGGTCGGGGAGCTGTTTTTT
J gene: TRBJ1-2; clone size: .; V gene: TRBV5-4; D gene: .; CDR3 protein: CASSLRGLLGGYTF; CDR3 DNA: TGTGCCAGCAGCTTGAGAGGGCTATTGGGTGGCTACACCTTC